Sequencing of this T cell receptor (beta chain) was carried out in a study of T cell repertoires in cytomegalovirus infection. Study-wide background: Both CMV infection and a matching HLA type were indicated by public TCR beta signatures. General study findings and limits: People with CMV and the relevant HLA were identified by cumulative public TCR beta family frequency.

TCRdb used MiXCR to reprocess the reads, holding one entry per CDR3 protein. The table lists 830,000 or so distinct CDR3 sequences, over 25% of them singletons, with around 11% in the top ten. This clonotype was detected only a few times. Antigen unknown. The CDR3 is made up of 14 amino acids. CDR1 and CDR2 from the germline V gene are ENHRY and SYGVKD. Trimming removed 4 bases from V and 4 bases from J, with 10 bases in between. Sequenced material: cultured CD8+ T cells from PBMCs, taken from culture after CMV antigen stimulation. V is TRBV10-3 and J is TRBJ2-2; TRBD1 might be the D (6 bases). This clonotype was obtained from a human donor in good health (CMV status not recorded). Some clones in this sample may be carry-over from other donors' samples. The CDR3 nucleotides are TGTGCCATCAGTGTGGGACACCCCACCGGGGAGCTGTTTTTT. Its protein product is CAISVGHPTGELFF.